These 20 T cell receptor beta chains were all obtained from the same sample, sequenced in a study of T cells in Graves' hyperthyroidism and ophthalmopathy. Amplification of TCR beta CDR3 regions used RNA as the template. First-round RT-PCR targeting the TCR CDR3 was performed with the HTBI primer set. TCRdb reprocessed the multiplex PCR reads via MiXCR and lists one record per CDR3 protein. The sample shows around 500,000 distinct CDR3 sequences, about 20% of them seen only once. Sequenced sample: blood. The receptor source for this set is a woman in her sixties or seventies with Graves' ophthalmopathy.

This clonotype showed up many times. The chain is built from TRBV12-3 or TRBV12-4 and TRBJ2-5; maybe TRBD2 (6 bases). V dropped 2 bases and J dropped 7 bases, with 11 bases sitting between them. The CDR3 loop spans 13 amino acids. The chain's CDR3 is CASSLLAGGTQYF. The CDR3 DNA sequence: TGTGCCAGCAGTTTACTGGCCGGGGGGACCCAGTACTTC.

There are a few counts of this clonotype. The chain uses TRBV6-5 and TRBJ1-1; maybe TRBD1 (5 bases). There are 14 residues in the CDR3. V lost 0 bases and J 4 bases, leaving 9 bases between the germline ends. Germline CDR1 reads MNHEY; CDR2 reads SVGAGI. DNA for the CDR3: TGTGCCAGCAGTTACTCTAGACAGATCACTGAAGCTTTCTTT. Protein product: CASSYSRQITEAFF.

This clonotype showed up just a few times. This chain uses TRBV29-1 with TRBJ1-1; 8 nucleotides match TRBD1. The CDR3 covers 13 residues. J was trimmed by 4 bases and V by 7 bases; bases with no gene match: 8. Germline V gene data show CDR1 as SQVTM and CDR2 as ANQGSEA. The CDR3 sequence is CSARTGRTTEAFF. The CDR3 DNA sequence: TGCAGCGCCCGGACAGGGAGGACCACTGAAGCTTTCTTT.

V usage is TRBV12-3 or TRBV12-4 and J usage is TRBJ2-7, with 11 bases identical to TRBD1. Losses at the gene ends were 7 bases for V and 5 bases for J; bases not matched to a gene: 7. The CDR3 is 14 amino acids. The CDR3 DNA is TGTGCCAGCAAACGGGACAGGGGGTCCCACGAGCAGTACTTC. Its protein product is CASKRDRGSHEQYF.

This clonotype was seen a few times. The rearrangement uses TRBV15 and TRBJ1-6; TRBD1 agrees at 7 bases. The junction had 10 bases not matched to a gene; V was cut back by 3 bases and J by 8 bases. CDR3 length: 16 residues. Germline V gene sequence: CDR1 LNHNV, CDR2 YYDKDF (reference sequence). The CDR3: CATSRGRQGSYSPLHF. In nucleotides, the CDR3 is TGTGCCACCAGCAGGGGAAGACAGGGATCGTATTCACCCCTCCACTTT.

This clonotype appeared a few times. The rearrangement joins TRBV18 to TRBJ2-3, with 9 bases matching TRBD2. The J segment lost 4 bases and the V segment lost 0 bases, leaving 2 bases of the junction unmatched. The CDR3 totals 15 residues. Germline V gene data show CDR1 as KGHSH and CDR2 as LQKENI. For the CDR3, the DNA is TGTGCCAGCTCACCACCGGGACTAGCACCAGATACGCAGTATTTT. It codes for CASSPPGLAPDTQYF.

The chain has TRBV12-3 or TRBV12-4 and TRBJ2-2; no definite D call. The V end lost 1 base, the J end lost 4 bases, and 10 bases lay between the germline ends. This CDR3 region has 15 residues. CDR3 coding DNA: TGTGCCAGCAGTTTAGGGCATCCGGGCACCGGGGAGCTGTTTTTT. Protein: CASSLGHPGTGELFF.

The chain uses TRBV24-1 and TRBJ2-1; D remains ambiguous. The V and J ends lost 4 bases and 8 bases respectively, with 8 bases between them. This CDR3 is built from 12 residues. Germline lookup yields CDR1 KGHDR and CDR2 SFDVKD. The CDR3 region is CATSERRDEQFF. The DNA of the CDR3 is TGTGCCACCAGTGAGAGGCGAGATGAGCAGTTCTTC.

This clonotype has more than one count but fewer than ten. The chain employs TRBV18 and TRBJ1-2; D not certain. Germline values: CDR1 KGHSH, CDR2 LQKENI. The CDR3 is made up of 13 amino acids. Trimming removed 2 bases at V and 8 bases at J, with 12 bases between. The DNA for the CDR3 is TGTGCCAGCTCACCATCCCTCACGCCGGGCTACACCTTC. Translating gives CASSPSLTPGYTF.

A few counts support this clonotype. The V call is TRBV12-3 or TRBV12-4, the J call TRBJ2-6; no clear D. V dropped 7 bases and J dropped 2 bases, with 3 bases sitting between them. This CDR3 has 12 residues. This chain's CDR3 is CASTTGANVLTF. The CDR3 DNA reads TGTGCCAGCACGACTGGGGCCAACGTCCTGACTTTC.

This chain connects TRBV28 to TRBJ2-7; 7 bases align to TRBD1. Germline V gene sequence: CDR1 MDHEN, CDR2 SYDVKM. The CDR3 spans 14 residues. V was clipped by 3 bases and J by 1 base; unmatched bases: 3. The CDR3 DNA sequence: TGTGCCAGCAGTTTGGGCAGGGGGTCCTACGAGCAGTACTTC. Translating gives CASSLGRGSYEQYF.

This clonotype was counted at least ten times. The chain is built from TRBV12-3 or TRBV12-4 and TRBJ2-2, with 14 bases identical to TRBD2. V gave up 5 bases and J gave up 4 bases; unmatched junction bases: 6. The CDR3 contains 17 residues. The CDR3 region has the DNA TGTGCCAGCAGTCCCATGGGACTAGCGGGAGTCACCGGGGAGCTGTTTTTT. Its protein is CASSPMGLAGVTGELFF.

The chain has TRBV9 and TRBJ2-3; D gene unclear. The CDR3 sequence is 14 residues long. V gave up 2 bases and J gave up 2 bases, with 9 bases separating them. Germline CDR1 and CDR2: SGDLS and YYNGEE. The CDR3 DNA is TGTGCCAGCAGCGTTATGGCCGACACAGATACGCAGTATTTT. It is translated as CASSVMADTDTQYF.

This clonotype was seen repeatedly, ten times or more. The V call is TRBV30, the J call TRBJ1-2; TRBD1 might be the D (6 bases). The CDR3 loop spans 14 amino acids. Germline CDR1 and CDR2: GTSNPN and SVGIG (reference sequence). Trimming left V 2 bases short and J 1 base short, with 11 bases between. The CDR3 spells CAWSTGHYNYGYTF. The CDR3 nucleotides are TGTGCCTGGAGTACGGGACATTATAACTATGGCTACACCTTC. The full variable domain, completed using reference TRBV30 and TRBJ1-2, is SQTIHQWPATLVQPVGSPLSLECTVEGTSNPNLYWYRQAAGRGLQLLFYSVGIGQISSEVPQNLSASRPQDRQFILSSKKLLLSDSGFYLCAWSTGHYNYGYTFGSGTRLTVV.

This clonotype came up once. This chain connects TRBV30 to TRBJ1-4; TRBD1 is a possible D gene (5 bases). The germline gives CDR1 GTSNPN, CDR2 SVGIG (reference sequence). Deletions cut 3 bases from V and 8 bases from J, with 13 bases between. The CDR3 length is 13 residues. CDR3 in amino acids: CAWRSGLGEKLFF. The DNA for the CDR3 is TGTGCCTGGAGATCGGGGCTTGGGGAAAAACTGTTTTTT.

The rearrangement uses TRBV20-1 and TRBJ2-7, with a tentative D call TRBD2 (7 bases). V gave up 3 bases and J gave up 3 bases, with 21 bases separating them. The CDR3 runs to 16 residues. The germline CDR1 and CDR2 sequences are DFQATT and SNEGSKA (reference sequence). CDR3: CSARTPAAGDYYEQYF. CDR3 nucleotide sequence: TGCAGTGCTAGGACTCCCGCTGCAGGGGACTACTACGAGCAGTACTTC.

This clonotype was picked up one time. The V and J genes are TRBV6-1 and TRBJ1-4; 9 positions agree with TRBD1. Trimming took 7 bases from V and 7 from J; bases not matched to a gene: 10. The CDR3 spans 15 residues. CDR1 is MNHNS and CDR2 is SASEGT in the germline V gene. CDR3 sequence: CASMDRGGGIEKLFF. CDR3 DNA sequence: TGTGCCAGCATGGACAGGGGAGGGGGAATTGAAAAACTGTTTTTT.

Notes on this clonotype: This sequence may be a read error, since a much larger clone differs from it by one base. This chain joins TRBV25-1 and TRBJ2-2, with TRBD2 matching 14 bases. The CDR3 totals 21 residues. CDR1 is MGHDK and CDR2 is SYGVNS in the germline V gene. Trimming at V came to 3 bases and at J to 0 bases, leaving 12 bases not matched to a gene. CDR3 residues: CASSEGAGTSGRRPNTGELFF. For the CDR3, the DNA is TGTGCCAGCAGTGAGGGGGCGGGGACTAGCGGGAGAAGGCCGAACACCGGGGAGCTGTTTTTT.

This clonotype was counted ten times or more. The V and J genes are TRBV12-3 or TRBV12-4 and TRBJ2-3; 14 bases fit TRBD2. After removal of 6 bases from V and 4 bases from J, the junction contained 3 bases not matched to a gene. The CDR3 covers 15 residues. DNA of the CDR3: TGTGCCAGCAGGACTAGCGGGAGGGGAGCAGATACGCAGTATTTT. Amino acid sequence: CASRTSGRGADTQYF.

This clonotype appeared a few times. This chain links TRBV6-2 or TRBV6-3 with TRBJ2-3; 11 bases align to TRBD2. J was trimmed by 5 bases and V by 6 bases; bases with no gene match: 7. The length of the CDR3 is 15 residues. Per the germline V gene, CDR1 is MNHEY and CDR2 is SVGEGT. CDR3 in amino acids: CASRPSGGSGDTQYF. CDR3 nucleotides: TGTGCCAGCAGACCTAGCGGGGGGTCAGGAGATACGCAGTATTTT.